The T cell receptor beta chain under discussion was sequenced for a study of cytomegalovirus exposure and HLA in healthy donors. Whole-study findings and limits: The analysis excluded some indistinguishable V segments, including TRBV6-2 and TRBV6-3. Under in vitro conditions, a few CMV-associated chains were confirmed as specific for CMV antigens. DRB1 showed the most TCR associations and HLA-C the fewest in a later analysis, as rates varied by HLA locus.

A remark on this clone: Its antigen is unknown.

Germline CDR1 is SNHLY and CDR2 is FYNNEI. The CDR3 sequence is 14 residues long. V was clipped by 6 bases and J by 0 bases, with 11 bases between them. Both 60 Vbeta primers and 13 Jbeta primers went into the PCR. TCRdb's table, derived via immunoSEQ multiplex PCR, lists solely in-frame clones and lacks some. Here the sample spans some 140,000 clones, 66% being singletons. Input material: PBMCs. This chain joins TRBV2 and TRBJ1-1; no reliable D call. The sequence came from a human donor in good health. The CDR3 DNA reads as TGTGCCAGCAGGGCCCACACAGTGAACACTGAAGCTTTCTTT. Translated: CASRAHTVNTEAFF.